This record concerns one TCR beta chain sequence. As yet, its antigen is unknown. The data are from a study of T cell responses to AZD1222 COVID-19 vaccine. Profiled with immunoSEQ multiplex PCR; TCRdb holds only in-frame clones, not every one. The sample holds about 85,000 clones, 88% seen once. Findings and limits, study-wide: Unmutated variant regions reportedly attract nearly half of all spike-specific TCRs. Spike was spanned by vaccine-associated CD4 TCRs, with dominance at 160-218 and 743-854. Spike-specific TCR repertoires showed rising breadth and depth after two AZD1222 doses.

Germline CDR1 is MNHEY and CDR2 is SMNVEV (reference sequence). This CDR3 is 13 amino acids long. With V trimmed by 6 bases and J by 3 bases, 1 base remained unmatched. This clonotype was sampled from an adult in good health. The sequenced sample was peripheral blood, obtained on day 0 of MenACWY control vaccination. This chain joins TRBV27 and TRBJ2-3; TRBD2 aligns across 9 bases. CDR3 DNA sequence: TGTGCCAGCAGGAGCGGGGGGACAGATACGCAGTATTTT. This gives the protein CASRSGGTDTQYF.